This TCR beta chain emerged from a study of blood T cell repertoires in COVID-19 (dated by TCRdb to the early 2020s). With respect to the entire study: The collaborator samples originated in the United States, Italy and Spain and spanned the acute and convalescent phases of COVID-19. The material from the prospective study consisted of cDNA or gDNA derived from T cells, B-cell-depleted T cells, or PBMCs. Deeply sampled blood TCRbeta repertoires from subjects exposed to, actively infected with, or recovered from COVID-19 were included in the dataset. The repertoires were released in a freely available public database intended as a resource for research on the immune response to SARS-CoV-2. The samples were drawn from the first 160 participants of the ongoing ImmuneRACE study and from about 1,200 subjects provided by 6 global collaborators. Nearly every sample came with metadata listing a de-identified subject ID, COVID-19 status, age in years and sex. Where HLA class I and class II types were available, the types were taken from metadata supplied by the sample provider, not from assay-based typing.

A distance of 14 bases separates the germline ends of V and J, which lose 1 base and 4 bases respectively. Based on the germline V gene, the CDR1 and CDR2 sequences are SGHRS and YFSETQ. The CDR3 measures 15 amino acids from cysteine to phenylalanine. Only the CDR3 portion is preserved as DNA: 45 bases, with reading frame beginning at the first base. Paper-wide results and their limitations: The amount of clinical and demographic metadata varied by source and participant and was provided uncurated.

The collaborating institutions used their own protocols to collect whole blood in K2EDTA tubes. For TCRbeta analysis, collaborators shipped samples in one of three forms: frozen whole blood, isolated PBMCs, or DNA extracted from either of those sample types. TCRbeta CDR3 regions were amplified from genomic DNA using the immunoSEQ Assay, a bias-controlled multiplex PCR. As for the original processing: The number of nucleated cells in each sample was estimated by amplification of reference gene primers within the assay. Sequence reads were collapsed and filtered to measure the absolute abundance of every unique TCRbeta CDR3 rearrangement. For each sample, productive Simpson clonality was calculated as the square root of Simpson's diversity index across productive rearrangements. TCRdb limited this immuneACCESS table to in-frame rearrangements with V and J called. A share of clones is missing; checked studies link under half to unresolved V genes, and the rest is unexplained. That table is the source of V, J and clone size, and D and trimming were worked out from the DNA. Present in this sample are some 44,000 clones, roughly 90% of which were seen just once. In total, the top ten clones hold 9.5% to 15% of the sample.

This clone was detected once. Its antigen remains unidentified. The record has no base qualities; no much larger clone is one base away. Sequencing was carried out using peripheral blood. Here the chain combines TRBV5-1 and TRBJ1-1, with the D gene not confidently named. This clonotype was obtained from a human donor in a cohort sampled during active COVID-19. The CDR3 amino acid sequence is: CASSLSGVGGTEAFF. DNA sequence: TGCGCCAGCAGCTTGTCTGGTGTGGGAGGCACTGAAGCTTTCTTT.